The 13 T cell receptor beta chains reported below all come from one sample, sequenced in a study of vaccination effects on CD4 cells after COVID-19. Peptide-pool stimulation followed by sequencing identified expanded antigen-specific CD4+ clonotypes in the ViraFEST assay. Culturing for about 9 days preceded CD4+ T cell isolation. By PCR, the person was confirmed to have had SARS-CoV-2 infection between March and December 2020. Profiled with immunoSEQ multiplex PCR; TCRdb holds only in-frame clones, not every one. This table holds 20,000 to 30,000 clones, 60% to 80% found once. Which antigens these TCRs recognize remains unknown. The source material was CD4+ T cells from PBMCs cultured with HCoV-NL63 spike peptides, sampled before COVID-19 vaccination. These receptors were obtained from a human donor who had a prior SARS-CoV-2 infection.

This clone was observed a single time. The CDR3 here is CASGSEANEKLFF. CDR3 DNA: TGTGCTAGTGGTTCGGAGGCCAATGAAAAACTGTTTTTT. The chain joins TRBV12-5 to TRBJ1-4; D gene ambiguous. CDR1 and CDR2 (germline): LGHNT, FRNRAP. Trimming cost V 4 bases and J 5 bases, with 8 bases left between them. There are 13 residues in the CDR3. Full variable domain (rest looked up from reference TRBV12-5 and TRBJ1-4): DARVTQTPRHKVTEMGQEVTMRCQPILGHNTVFWYRQTMMQGLELLAYFRNRAPLDDSGMPKDRFSAEMPDATLATLKIQPSEPRDSAVYFCASGSEANEKLFFGSGTQLSVL.

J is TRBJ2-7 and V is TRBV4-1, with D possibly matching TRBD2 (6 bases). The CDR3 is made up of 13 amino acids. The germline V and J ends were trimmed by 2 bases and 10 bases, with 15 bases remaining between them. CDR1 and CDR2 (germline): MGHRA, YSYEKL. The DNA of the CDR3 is TGCGCCAGCAGCCAATGGGTAGCGGTCACCCAGTACTTC. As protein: CASSQWVAVTQYF.

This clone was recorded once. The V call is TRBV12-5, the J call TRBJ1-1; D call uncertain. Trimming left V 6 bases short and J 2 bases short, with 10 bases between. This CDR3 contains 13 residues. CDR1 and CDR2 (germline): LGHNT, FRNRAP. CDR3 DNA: TGTGCTAGTGGACGATCAAGAAACACTGAAGCTTTCTTT. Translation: CASGRSRNTEAFF. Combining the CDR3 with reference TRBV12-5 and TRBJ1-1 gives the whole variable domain DARVTQTPRHKVTEMGQEVTMRCQPILGHNTVFWYRQTMMQGLELLAYFRNRAPLDDSGMPKDRFSAEMPDATLATLKIQPSEPRDSAVYFCASGRSRNTEAFFGQGTRLTVV.

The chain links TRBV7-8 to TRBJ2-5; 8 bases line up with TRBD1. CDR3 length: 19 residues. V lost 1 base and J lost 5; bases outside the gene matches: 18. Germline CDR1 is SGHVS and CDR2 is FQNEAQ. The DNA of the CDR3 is TGTGCCAGCAGCTTAGGGGTCCGGTTGGCAGGGGGCTTGTGGGAGACCCAGTACTTC. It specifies CASSLGVRLAGGLWETQYF.

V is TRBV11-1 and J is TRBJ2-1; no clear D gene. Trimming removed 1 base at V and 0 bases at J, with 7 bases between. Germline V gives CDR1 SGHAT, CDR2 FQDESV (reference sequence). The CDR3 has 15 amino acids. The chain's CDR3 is CASSLGQSSYNEQFF. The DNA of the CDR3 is TGTGCCAGCAGCTTAGGGCAGAGCTCCTACAATGAGCAGTTCTTC.

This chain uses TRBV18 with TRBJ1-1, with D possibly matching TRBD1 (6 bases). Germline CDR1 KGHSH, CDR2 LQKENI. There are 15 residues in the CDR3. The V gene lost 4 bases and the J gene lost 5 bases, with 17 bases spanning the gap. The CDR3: CASSRHPTGETEAFF. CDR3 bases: TGTGCCAGCTCACGCCACCCGACAGGCGAGACTGAAGCTTTCTTT.

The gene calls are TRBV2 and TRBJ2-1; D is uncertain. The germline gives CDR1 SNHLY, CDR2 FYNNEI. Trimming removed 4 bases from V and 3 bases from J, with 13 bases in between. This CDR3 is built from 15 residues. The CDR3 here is CASSVLSPSYNEQFF. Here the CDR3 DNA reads TGTGCCAGCAGTGTTCTTTCACCTAGCTACAATGAGCAGTTCTTC.

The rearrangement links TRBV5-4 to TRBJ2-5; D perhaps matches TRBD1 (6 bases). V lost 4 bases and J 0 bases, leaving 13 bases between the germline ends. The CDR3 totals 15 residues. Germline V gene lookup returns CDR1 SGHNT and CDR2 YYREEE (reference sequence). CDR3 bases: TGTGCCAGCAGCCGGACAGCGACAAACCAAGAGACCCAGTACTTC. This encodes CASSRTATNQETQYF.

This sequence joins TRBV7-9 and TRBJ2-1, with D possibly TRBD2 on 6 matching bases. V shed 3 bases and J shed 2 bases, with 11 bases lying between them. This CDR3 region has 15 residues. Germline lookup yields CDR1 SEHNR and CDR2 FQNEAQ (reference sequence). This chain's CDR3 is CASSFGRAAYNEQFF. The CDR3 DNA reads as TGTGCCAGCAGCTTCGGGAGAGCGGCCTACAATGAGCAGTTCTTC.

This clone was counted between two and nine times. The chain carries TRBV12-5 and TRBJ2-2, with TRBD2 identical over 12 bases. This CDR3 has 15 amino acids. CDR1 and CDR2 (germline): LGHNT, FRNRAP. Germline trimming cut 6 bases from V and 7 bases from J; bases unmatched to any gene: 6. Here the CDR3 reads CASGTGLAGIGELFF. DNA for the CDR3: TGTGCTAGTGGGACTGGACTAGCGGGGATCGGGGAGCTGTTTTTT.

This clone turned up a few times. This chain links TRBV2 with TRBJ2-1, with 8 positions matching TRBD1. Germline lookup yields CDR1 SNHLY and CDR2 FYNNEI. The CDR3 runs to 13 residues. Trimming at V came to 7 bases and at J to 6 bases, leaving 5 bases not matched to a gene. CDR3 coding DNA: TGTGCCAGCAACGGGGACAGGAGCAATGAGCAGTTCTTC. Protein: CASNGDRSNEQFF.

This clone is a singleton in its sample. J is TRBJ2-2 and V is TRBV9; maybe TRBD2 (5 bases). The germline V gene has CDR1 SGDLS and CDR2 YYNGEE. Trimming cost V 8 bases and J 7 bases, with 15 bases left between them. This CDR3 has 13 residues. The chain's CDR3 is CASNGIFGGELFF. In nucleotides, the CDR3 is TGTGCCAGTAACGGGATCTTCGGCGGGGAGCTGTTTTTT. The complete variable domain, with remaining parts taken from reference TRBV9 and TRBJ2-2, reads DSGVTQTPKHLITATGQRVTLRCSPRSGDLSVYWYQQSLDQGLQFLIQYYNGEERAKGNILERFSAQQFPDLHSELNLSSLELGDSALYFCASNGIFGGELFFGEGSRLTVL.

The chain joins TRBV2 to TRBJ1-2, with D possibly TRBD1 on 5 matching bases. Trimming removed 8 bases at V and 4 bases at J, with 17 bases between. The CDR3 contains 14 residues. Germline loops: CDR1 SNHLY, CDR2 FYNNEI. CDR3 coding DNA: TGTGCCAGCCGGTCCGGGACCGCTGGCTATGGCTACACCTTC. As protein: CASRSGTAGYGYTF.